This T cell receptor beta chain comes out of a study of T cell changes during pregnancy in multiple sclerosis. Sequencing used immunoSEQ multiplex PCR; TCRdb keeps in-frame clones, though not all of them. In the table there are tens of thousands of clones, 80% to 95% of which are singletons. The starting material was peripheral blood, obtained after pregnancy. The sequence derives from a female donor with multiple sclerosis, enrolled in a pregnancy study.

The CDR3 is CASSGKQRTGLSEKLFF. Here the CDR3 DNA reads TGTGCCAGCAGCGGGAAACAGAGGACAGGGTTGAGTGAAAAACTGTTTTTT. V and J are TRBV7-6 and TRBJ1-4, with 8 bases lining up with TRBD1. The V and J ends lost 5 bases and 7 bases, in that order; junction bases with no gene match: 15. The V gene's germline CDR1 is SGHVS and CDR2 FNYEAQ. This CDR3 region has 17 residues.